This T cell receptor (beta chain) came from a study of blood T cell repertoires in COVID-19. The wider study: Acute and convalescent COVID-19 specimens originated in the United States, Italy and Spain. In each case, the material was cDNA or gDNA derived from T cells, B-cell-depleted T cells, or PBMCs.

Original processing methods: Estimation of nucleated cell counts was performed using reference gene primer amplification. Assay used: immunoSEQ multiplex PCR; TCRdb lists only in-frame clones, some missing. V, J and clone size derive from that table, while D and trimming were established from the DNA sequence. This table has about 200,000 clones, around 80% appearing once. CDR3 length: 13 residues. CDR1 is SNHLY, CDR2 FYNNEI, per germline. V gave up 5 bases and J gave up 8 bases; unmatched junction bases: 8. The source is a woman of 80 years or more with active or convalescent COVID-19. Sequencing input: peripheral blood. The chain couples TRBV2 to TRBJ1-2; the match to TRBD1 covers 7 bases. DNA for the CDR3: TGTGCCAGCAGTAAAAACAGGGGAGAGGGCTACACCTTC. Protein product: CASSKNRGEGYTF.